The sequence of this T cell receptor beta chain was determined in a study of T cell responses to AZD1222 COVID-19 vaccine (dated by TCRdb to 2020 to 2023). About the study as a whole: A total of approximately 250 trial participants underwent TCR sequencing, of whom about 210 had received two doses of AZD1222 and around 26 had received two doses of the MenACWY control vaccine. Enrollment into the trials was organized by age into subgroups of 18-55, 56-69 and 70-plus years, and those subgroups contained approximately 150, 30 and 60 TCR-sequenced participants, respectively.

The germline V gene (reference sequence) supplies CDR1 LGHDT and CDR2 YNNKEL. The CDR3 sequence holds 17 residues, the cysteine and phenylalanine included. Of all the DNA, just the CDR3 is kept, 51 bases in frame from base 1. At the junction V is shortened by 0 bases and J by 11 bases; bases outside the gene matches: 12. As for this clone: The clone's antigen remains unknown. No base quality values were provided; no much bigger clone lies one nucleotide off.

According to the study, the label for this sample's time point signals: baseline before first vaccination. The treatment or condition tag for this specimen amounts to: meningococcal conjugate vaccine given as trial control. Vaccinee samples were obtained from the UK trials COV001 and COV002, which included a single-blind randomized controlled phase 2/3 trial of AZD1222 (ChAdOx1 nCoV-19) in healthy adults. For TCRbeta chain sequencing, PBMC samples were collected from trial participants at day 0 and at day 28 after the second dose. The CDR3 regions of human TCRbeta chains were subjected to immunosequencing. Turning to the authors' computational methods: Repertoire TCRs were matched against a reference library of SARS-CoV-2-specific TCRs generated with the MIRA antigen-specificity platform. Breadth meant the fraction of unique TCRs that were SARS-CoV-2-associated, whereas depth meant the fraction of total T cells that were SARS-CoV-2-associated. Using the MIRA data, each spike-specific TCR was mapped to the spike region that the TCR reacts to and placed in a CD4 or CD8 class. Log10-transformed breadth and depth values were compared by one-way ANOVA with Sidak's multiple comparisons tests. TCRdb took this table from immuneACCESS and kept in-frame rearrangements with V and J called. Such tables lack part of the clones; where checked against another copy, unresolved V genes explain under half of the gap, and the rest is unexplained. That table gives V, J and clone size, and the DNA gave D and trimming. The table for this sample lists 66,000 or so clones; 60% to 85% of them were counted only once. Approximately 23% of the sample rests with the top ten.

The paper as a whole reports these results and caveats: Participants were mostly white British and included more females than males, and it was suggested by the authors that clonal diversity may have been underestimated. Nearly half of unique spike-specific TCRs reportedly recognized epitopes outside regions mutated in the B.1.351 and B.1.1.7 variants. The 56-69-year group was small, and its depth increase did not reach significance, likely because of low power. Vaccine-associated CD4 TCRs spanned the whole spike protein, with dominant responses in regions 160-218 and 743-854. Because no samples from the day 14 peak response were available, repertoires could be characterized only after the peak T cell response. Conclusions about previously exposed vaccinees are limited because only six or seven AZD1222 recipients were SARS-CoV-2 seropositive at baseline. Spike-specific TCR breadth and depth rose significantly after two AZD1222 doses compared with day 0 and with MenACWY recipients.

The input for sequencing was peripheral blood, taken on day 0 of MenACWY control vaccination. The chain uses TRBV3-1 (or the pseudogene TRBV3-2) and TRBJ1-6, and 8 junctional nucleotides match TRBD1. The sequence was obtained from an adult in good health. The CDR3 protein: CASSQDLGQGWRTPLHF. The DNA sequence is TGTGCCAGCAGCCAAGATTTAGGACAGGGATGGAGGACACCCCTCCACTTT.